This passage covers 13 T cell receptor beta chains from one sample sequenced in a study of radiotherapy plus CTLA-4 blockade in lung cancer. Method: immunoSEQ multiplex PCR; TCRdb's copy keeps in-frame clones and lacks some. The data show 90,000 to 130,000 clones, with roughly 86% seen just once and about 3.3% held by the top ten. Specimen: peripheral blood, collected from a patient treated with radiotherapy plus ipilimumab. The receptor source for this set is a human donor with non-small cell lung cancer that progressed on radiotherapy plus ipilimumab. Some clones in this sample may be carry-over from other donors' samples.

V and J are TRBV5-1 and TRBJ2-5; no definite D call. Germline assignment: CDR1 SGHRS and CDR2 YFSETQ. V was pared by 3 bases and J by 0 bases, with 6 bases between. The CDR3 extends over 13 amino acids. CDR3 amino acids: CASSSPHQETQYF. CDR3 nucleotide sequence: TGCGCCAGCAGCTCCCCCCACCAAGAGACCCAGTACTTC.

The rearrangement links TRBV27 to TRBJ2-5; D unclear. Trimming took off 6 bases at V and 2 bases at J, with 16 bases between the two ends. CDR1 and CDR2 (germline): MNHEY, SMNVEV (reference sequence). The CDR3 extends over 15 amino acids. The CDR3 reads CASSPQGRLQETQYF. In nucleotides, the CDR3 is TGTGCCAGCAGCCCACAAGGGCGGCTACAAGAGACCCAGTACTTC.

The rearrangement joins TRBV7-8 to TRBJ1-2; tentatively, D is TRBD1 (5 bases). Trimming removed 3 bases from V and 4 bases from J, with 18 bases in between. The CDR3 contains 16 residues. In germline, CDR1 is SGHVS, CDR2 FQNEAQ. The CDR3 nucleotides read TGTGCCAGCAGCTTGTTCTCGGTTGACAGTGCCTATGGCTACACCTTC. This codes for CASSLFSVDSAYGYTF.

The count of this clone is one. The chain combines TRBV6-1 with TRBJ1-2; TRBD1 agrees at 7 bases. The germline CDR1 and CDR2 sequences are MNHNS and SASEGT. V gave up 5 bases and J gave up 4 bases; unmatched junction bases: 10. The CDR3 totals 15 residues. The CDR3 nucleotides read TGTGCCAGCAGTATGACAGGGCGACAAATCTATGGCTACACCTTC. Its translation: CASSMTGRQIYGYTF.

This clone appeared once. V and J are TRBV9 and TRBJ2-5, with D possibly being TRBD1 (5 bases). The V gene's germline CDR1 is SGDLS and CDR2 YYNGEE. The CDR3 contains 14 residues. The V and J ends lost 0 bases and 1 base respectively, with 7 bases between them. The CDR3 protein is CASSVGRVQETQYF. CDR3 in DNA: TGTGCCAGCAGCGTAGGCAGGGTCCAAGAGACCCAGTACTTC.

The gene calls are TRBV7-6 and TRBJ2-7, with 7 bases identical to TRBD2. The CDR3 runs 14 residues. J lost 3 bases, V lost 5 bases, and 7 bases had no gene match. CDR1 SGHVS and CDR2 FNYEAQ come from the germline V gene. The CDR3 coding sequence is TGTGCCAGCAGCCCCTTTGGGGGGGACTACGAGCAGTACTTC. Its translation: CASSPFGGDYEQYF.

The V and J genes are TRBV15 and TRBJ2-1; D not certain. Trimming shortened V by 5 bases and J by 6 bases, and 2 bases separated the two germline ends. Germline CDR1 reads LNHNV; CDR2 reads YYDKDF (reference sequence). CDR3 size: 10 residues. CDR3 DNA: TGTGCCACCAGCCCCAATGAGCAGTTCTTC. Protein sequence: CATSPNEQFF.

CDR3 loop: CASSLKGSGTQYF. The CDR3 region has the DNA TGTGCCAGCAGCTTGAAAGGGTCTGGGACCCAGTACTTC. The chain has TRBV5-4 and TRBJ2-5; D remains unclear. V shed 1 base and J shed 7 bases, with 11 bases lying between them. The CDR3 covers 13 residues. Germline V CDR1 and CDR2: SGHNT, YYREEE (reference sequence). Filled out from reference TRBV5-4 and TRBJ2-5, the complete variable domain reads ETGVTQSPTHLIKTRGQQVTLRCSSQSGHNTVSWYQQALGQGPQFIFQYYREEENGRGNFPPRFSGLQFPNYSSELNVNALELDDSALYLCASSLKGSGTQYFGPGTRLLVL.

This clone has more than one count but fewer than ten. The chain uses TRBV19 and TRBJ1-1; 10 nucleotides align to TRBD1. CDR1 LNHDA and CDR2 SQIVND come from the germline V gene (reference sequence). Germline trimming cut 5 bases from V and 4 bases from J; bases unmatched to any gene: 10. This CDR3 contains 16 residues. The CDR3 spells CASSPGQGRGSTEAFF. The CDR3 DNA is TGTGCCAGTAGTCCGGGACAGGGGAGGGGCTCCACTGAAGCTTTCTTT.

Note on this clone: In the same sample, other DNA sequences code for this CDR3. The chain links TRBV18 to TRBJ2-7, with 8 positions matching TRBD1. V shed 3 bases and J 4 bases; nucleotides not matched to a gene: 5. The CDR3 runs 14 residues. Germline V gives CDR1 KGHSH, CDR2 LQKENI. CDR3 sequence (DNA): TGTGCCAGCTCACCCCGGACAGGGAAGTACGAGCAGTACTTC. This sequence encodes CASSPRTGKYEQYF. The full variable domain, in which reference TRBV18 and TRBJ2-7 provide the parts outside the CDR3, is NAGVMQNPRHLVRRRGQEARLRCSPMKGHSHVYWYRQLPEEGLKFMVYLQKENIIDESGMPKERFSAEFPKEGPSILRIQQVVRGDSAAYFCASSPRTGKYEQYFGPGTRLTVT.

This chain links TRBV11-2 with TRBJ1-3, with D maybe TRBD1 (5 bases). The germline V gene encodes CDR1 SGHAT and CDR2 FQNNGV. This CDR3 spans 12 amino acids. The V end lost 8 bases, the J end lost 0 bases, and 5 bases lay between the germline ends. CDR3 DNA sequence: TGTGCCAGCGGGGGCTCTGGAAACACCATATATTTT. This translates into CASGGSGNTIYF.

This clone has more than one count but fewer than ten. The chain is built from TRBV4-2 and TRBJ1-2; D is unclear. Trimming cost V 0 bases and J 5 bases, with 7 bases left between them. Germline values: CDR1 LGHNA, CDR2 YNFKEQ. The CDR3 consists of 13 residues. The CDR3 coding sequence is TGTGCCAGCAGCCAAGATGAAGCGTATGGCTACACCTTC. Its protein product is CASSQDEAYGYTF.

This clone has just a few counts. The CDR3 loop is CASSIDLWAAGKLFF. CDR3 nucleotides: TGTGCCAGTAGTATAGATCTATGGGCCGCCGGAAAACTGTTTTTT. V is TRBV19 and J is TRBJ1-4; D is unclear. Trimming cost V 0 bases and J 10 bases, with 15 bases left between them. Germline V lookup: CDR1 LNHDA, CDR2 SQIVND (reference sequence). The CDR3 sequence is 15 residues long.